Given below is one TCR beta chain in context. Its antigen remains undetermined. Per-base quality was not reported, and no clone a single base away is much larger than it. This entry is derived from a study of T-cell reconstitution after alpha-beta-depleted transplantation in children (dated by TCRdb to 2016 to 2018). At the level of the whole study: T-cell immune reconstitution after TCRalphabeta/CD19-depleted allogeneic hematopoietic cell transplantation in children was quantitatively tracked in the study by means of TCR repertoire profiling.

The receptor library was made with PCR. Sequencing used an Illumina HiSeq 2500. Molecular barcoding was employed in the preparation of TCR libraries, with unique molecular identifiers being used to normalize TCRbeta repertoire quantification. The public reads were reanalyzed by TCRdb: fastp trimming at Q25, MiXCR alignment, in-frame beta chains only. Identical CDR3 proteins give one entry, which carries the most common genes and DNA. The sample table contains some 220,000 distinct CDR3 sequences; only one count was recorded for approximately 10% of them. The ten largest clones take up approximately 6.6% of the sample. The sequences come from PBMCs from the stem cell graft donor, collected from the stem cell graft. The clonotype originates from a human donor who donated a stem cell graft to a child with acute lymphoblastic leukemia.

Here is the DNA: TGCGCCAGCAGCCAAGATCGGGCAGGGTATAATTCACCCCTCCACTTT. Translated, it reads CASSQDRAGYNSPLHF. The V and J genes are TRBV4-3 and TRBJ1-6; perhaps TRBD1 is the D gene, with 5 bases matching. The cysteine opens and the phenylalanine closes a CDR3 of 16 amino acids. Only the CDR3 portion is preserved as DNA: 48 bases, with reading frame beginning at the first base. The germline ends are 10 bases apart after V is trimmed by 0 bases and J by 4 bases. CDR1 and CDR2, per the germline V gene, are LGHNA and YSLEER.